The clone carrying this TCR beta chain was counted between two and nine times. What it recognizes is unknown. The use of a sample-barcoded 5' primer and a J-beta primer mix characterized a second PCR of roughly 6 to 11 cycles. Any given sample supplied a minimum of 3 million CDR3-containing paired-end reads. TCRdb analysed the 5' RACE reads with MiXCR anew, one entry per CDR3 protein. Altogether about 1,500,000 distinct CDR3 sequences are present, 28% being singletons, with the ten largest covering 6.5% to 8.5%. The sample originates from a study of blood T cells in healthy people across ages. Study-level results: In older individuals, TCR beta diversity per million T cells was lower, falling roughly linearly with age. Aged donors had fewer naive CD4+ cells and lower diversity than long-lived donors. TCR beta diversity correlated strongly with naive T cell percentage.

This CDR3 contains 14 residues. After removal of 4 bases from V and 6 bases from J, the junction contained 6 bases not matched to a gene. The V gene's germline CDR1 is SGHTA and CDR2 FQGNSA. The sequence derives from a woman aged 25-40 years in good health. Material for sequencing was blood. The V call is TRBV7-2, the J call TRBJ1-2, with 9 bases lining up with TRBD1. CDR3 sequence (DNA): TGTGCCAGCAGCTCCTGGGACAGGGAGGATGGCTACACCTTC. It yields the protein CASSSWDREDGYTF. Full variable domain (missing parts from reference TRBV7-2 and TRBJ1-2): GAGVSQSPSNKVTEKGKDVELRCDPISGHTALYWYRQSLGQGLEFLIYFQGNSAPDKSGLPSDRFSAERTGGSVSTLTIQRTQQEDSAVYLCASSSWDREDGYTFGSGTRLTVV.